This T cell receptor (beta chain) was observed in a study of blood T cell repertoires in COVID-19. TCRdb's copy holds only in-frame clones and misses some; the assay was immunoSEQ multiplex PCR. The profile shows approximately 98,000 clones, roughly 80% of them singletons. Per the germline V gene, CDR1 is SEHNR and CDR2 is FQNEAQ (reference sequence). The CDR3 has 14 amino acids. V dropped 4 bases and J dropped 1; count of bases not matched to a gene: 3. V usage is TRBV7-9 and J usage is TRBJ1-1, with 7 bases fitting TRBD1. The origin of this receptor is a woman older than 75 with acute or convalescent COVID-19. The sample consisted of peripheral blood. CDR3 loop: CASSYGQANTEAFF. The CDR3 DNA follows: TGTGCCAGCAGCTACGGACAGGCGAACACTGAAGCTTTCTTT.